Listed below are T cell receptor beta chains from one sample, sequenced in a study of chemoradiotherapy in HPV16-positive cancers. The data were produced by immunoSEQ multiplex PCR, yet TCRdb's version contains in-frame clones alone and is incomplete. The sample lists 25,000 to 30,000 clones; more than 80% were seen once. Here the sequenced sample was blood, taken from a patient who underwent chemoradiotherapy. These receptors all come from a human donor with HPV-associated anogenital cancer. Both conserved end residues are part of each CDR3. The D gene is left open where the match is weak. Clone size is not always given. Where it is, it says once, few, many or a class for expanded clones.

clone_size cdr3_length d_call j_call v_call cdr3_nt cdr3_aa
NA 14 NA TRBJ1-4 TRBV5-6 TGTGCCAGCAGCTCGCCGAGTATTGGTGAAAAACTGTTTTTT CASSSPSIGEKLFF
NA 13 TRBD1 TRBJ2-7 TRBV10-3 TGTGCCATCAGGCTAACAGGGGGCGGCGAGCAGTACTTC CAIRLTGGGEQYF
medium-sized 15 NA TRBJ1-5 TRBV7-6 TGTGCCAGCAGCTTAGGGAGTCAAAGCAATCAGCCCCAGCATTTT CASSLGSQSNQPQHF
NA 18 TRBD2 TRBJ2-2 TRBV9 TGTGCCAGCAGCGTAGGAGGCACTAGCGGGGGGGGAACCGGGGAGCTGTTTTTT CASSVGGTSGGGTGELFF
NA 15 NA TRBJ1-5 TRBV5-6 TGTGCCAGCAGCTACAAAAATCAGATTTATCAGCCCCAGCATTTT CASSYKNQIYQPQHF
NA 16 TRBD1 TRBJ1-1 TRBV18 TGTGCCAGCTCACCATCGCGGACAGGGGGAGTCACTGAAGCTTTCTTT CASSPSRTGGVTEAFF
NA 15 NA TRBJ1-4 TRBV2 TGTGCCAGCAGTGGAGACGGAATTTCTAATGAAAAACTGTTTTTT CASSGDGISNEKLFF
few 13 NA TRBJ1-2 TRBV28 TGTGCCAGCAGCAGCTCCCTAGGTGTTGGCTACACCTTC CASSSSLGVGYTF
NA 15 TRBD1 TRBJ1-5 TRBV19 TGTGCCAGTAGCATCGGACAGGGGGCAAGTCAGCCCCAGCATTTT CASSIGQGASQPQHF
NA 15 NA TRBJ1-4 TRBV11-2 TGTGCCAGCAGCTTAAAGGCTGCCCGTAATGAAAAACTGTTTTTT CASSLKAARNEKLFF
NA 16 TRBD2 TRBJ2-5 TRBV7-9 TGTGCCAGCAGCAAGGGGACTAGCGGGATCTCAGAGACCCAGTACTTC CASSKGTSGISETQYF
NA 15 TRBD1 TRBJ2-1 TRBV19 TGTGCCAGTAGTCGGACAGGGCGTTCGGACAATGAGCAGTTCTTC CASSRTGRSDNEQFF
NA 16 TRBD1 TRBJ1-5 TRBV30 TGTGCCTGGAGCCCCGGGGCAGGGGGCAGGATTCAGCCCCAGCATTTT CAWSPGAGGRIQPQHF
NA 15 NA TRBJ2-2 TRBV19 TGTGCCAGTAGCCTTGGTTTCGGGGGTGCCGGGGAGCTGTTTTTT CASSLGFGGAGELFF
NA 16 NA TRBJ1-5 TRBV15 TGTGCCACCAGCAGTTGGGGGGCTAGTAGCAATCAGCCCCAGCATTTT CATSSWGASSNQPQHF
NA 12 NA TRBJ1-1 TRBV7-2 TGTGCCAGCAGCTTGAGGGGCACTGAAGCTTTCTTT CASSLRGTEAFF
NA 15 NA TRBJ1-2 TRBV5-3 TGTGCCAGAGGAAGTCTGGTGAGAAAGACCTATGGCTACACCTTC CARGSLVRKTYGYTF
NA 14 NA TRBJ1-2 TRBV29-1 TGCAGCGTTGAAGGGGGACGGAGTAACTATGGCTACACCTTC CSVEGGRSNYGYTF
NA 11 NA TRBJ1-5 TRBV29-1 TGCAGCGCTCTCGGACGGGGACCCCAGCATTTT CSALGRGPQHF
NA 13 NA TRBJ2-2 TRBV6-1 TGTGCCAGCAGTGCACAGGGTCCCGGGGAGCTGTTTTTT CASSAQGPGELFF
once 13 NA TRBJ2-1 TRBV9 TGTGCCAGCAGCGAGGGCGGGAACAATGAGCAGTTCTTC CASSEGGNNEQFF
NA 16 TRBD1 TRBJ1-3 TRBV7-6 TGTGCCAGCAGCCTCGGGAACGGACAGGGGGCAAACACCATATATTTT CASSLGNGQGANTIYF
NA 15 NA TRBJ2-3 TRBV19 TGTGCCAGTAGTACACAGGGAGTGGGCACAGATACGCAGTATTTT CASSTQGVGTDTQYF
NA 14 NA TRBJ1-2 TRBV2 TGTGCCAGCAGTGAAGCGCGGGTAACCTATGGCTACACCTTC CASSEARVTYGYTF
NA 19 TRBD1 TRBJ2-1 TRBV7-6 TGTGCCAGCAGCTTCCCATGGACCCGGGACAGGGATCGAAGCAATGAGCAGTTCTTC CASSFPWTRDRDRSNEQFF
once 13 NA TRBJ2-2 TRBV11-1 TGTGCCAGCAGCGGAGTGGGTTCTGGGGAGCTGTTTTTT CASSGVGSGELFF
NA 17 NA TRBJ2-2 TRBV27 TGTGCCAGCAGTCCTATTAAGGGGGGGCAGCGCACCGGGGAGCTGTTTTTT CASSPIKGGQRTGELFF
NA 15 TRBD1 TRBJ2-1 TRBV25-1 TGTGCCAGCAGCACTACAGGGGGCCGTAGGAATGAGCAGTTCTTC CASSTTGGRRNEQFF
NA 16 TRBD2 TRBJ2-4 TRBV5-6 TGTGCCAGCAGCTTGAGGACTAGCGGGGAGGGAAACATTCAGTACTTC CASSLRTSGEGNIQYF
few 18 TRBD2 TRBJ2-2 TRBV7-2 TGTGCCAGCAGCCGGGCCAGCGGGGGGACGCGAGGCACCGGGGAGCTGTTTTTT CASSRASGGTRGTGELFF
NA 14 TRBD1 TRBJ2-2 TRBV5-1 TGCGCCAGCAGGGGACAGGGAAACACCGGGGAGCTGTTTTTT CASRGQGNTGELFF
NA 16 NA TRBJ1-5 TRBV30 TGTGCCTGGAGTGCTCTGGGGGGGATTAGCAATCAGCCCCAGCATTTT CAWSALGGISNQPQHF
NA 16 NA TRBJ1-2 TRBV12-5 TGTGCTAGTGGTTTGGTAACGCGGTCATACAACTATGGCTACACCTTC CASGLVTRSYNYGYTF